This is a list of T cell receptor beta chains from one sample in a study of regulatory T cells in long-lasting Graves disease. TCRdb itself ran the multiplex PCR reads through MiXCR, one entry per CDR3 protein. This sample yields some 470,000 distinct CDR3 sequences, of which around a fifth are seen a single time; less than 9% belongs to the top ten. The sequenced sample was peripheral blood mononuclear cells (PBMCs), obtained when the disease was refractory, from a patient treated with antithyroid drugs. Receptors originate from a female donor with Graves disease. CDR3s include the opening cysteine and the closing phenylalanine or tryptophan. A D gene is named only where the DNA matches it firmly. Where a row states a size, it is once, few, many or the class of an expanded clone; other rows omit it.

d_gene,j_gene,abundance,v_gene,CDR3nt,CDR3aa
TRBD1,TRBJ2-5,many,TRBV11-2,TGTGCCAGCAGGTCAACAGGGGTCGAGACCCAGTACTTC,CASRSTGVETQYF
TRBD1,TRBJ1-5,.,TRBV7-8,TGTGCCAGCAGCTCCCTCCCTGGACAGGGTGGCAATCAGCCCCAGCATTTT,CASSSLPGQGGNQPQHF
TRBD1,TRBJ2-7,.,TRBV6-5,TGTGCCAGCAGTTACCCCGGGACAGCTTTAACCTACGAGCAGTACTTC,CASSYPGTALTYEQYF
.,TRBJ2-2,few,TRBV5-6,TGTGCCAGCAGCTTACAGCCTTATCGCAGGCCGTTACCCGGGGAGCTGTTTTTT,CASSLQPYRRPLPGELFF
.,TRBJ1-2,many,TRBV20-1,TGCAGTGCTCCCTCGGAGGGCTACTATGGCTACACCTTC,CSAPSEGYYGYTF
TRBD1,TRBJ1-5,many,TRBV12-3/TRBV12-4,TGTGCCAGCAGTCCTCCCGGACAGGGAGGCCATCAGCCCCAGCATTTT,CASSPPGQGGHQPQHF
.,TRBJ2-2,few,TRBV7-3,TGTGCCAGCAGCCCAGAGGGGCTGAACACCGGGGAGCTGTTTTTT,CASSPEGLNTGELFF
.,TRBJ2-7,many,TRBV11-2,TGTGCCAGCAGCTTAGCAGCCGAGCAGTACTTC,CASSLAAEQYF
.,TRBJ1-6,many,TRBV6-5,TGTGCCAGCAGTTACCTTTTCCCGCGCTATTCACCCCTCCACTTT,CASSYLFPRYSPLHF
.,TRBJ1-1,.,TRBV28,TGTGCCAGCAGTTTGCCGACAGGATTGTCGGGTCCCTCCGCTTTCTTT,CASSLPTGLSGPSAFF
.,TRBJ2-5,few,TRBV7-3,TGTGCTAGCAGCCTCGGCCCCACTACCCAAGAGACCCAGTACTTC,CASSLGPTTQETQYF
TRBD2,TRBJ2-5,few,TRBV7-9,TGTGCCAGCAGCTCCATCGGGACTAGCGGACAAGAGACCCAGTACTTC,CASSSIGTSGQETQYF
.,TRBJ1-5,many,TRBV7-2,TGTGCCAGCAGCGGAACAGGGTTCAATCAGCCCCAGCATTTT,CASSGTGFNQPQHF
.,TRBJ2-3,.,TRBV12-3/TRBV12-4,TGTGCCAGCAGCCGAAGTCTTAGCACAGATACGCAGTATTTT,CASSRSLSTDTQYF
TRBD2,TRBJ2-2,few,TRBV6-1,TGTGCCAGCAGTCTGAGACTAGCGGGAGGGCCAAAGAACACCGGGGAGCTGTTTTTT,CASSLRLAGGPKNTGELFF
.,TRBJ1-1,many,TRBV19,TGTGCCAGTAGTATCATGGAGATGAACACTGAAGCTTTCTTT,CASSIMEMNTEAFF
TRBD2,TRBJ2-7,.,TRBV29-1,TGCAGCGCAGCCGGGACTAGCGGGAGTAGGGGGTACGAGCAGTACTTC,CSAAGTSGSRGYEQYF
.,TRBJ1-2,many,TRBV20-1,TGCAGTGCTAGAGATGATCGGGGGAACTATGGCTACACCTTC,CSARDDRGNYGYTF
.,TRBJ1-1,.,TRBV9,TGTGCCAGCAGCGCGGACGGAATGAACACTGAAGCTTTCTTT,CASSADGMNTEAFF
.,TRBJ1-1,many,TRBV6-5,TGTGCCAGCAGTTACGCCGGGTCGGCCAACACTGAAGCTTTCTTT,CASSYAGSANTEAFF
.,TRBJ2-7,few,TRBV6-1,TGTGCCAGCAGCGATCCCCCGGGGCAGGGTAGCTACGAGCAGTACTTC,CASSDPPGQGSYEQYF
.,TRBJ1-1,many,TRBV30,TGTGCCTGGAGAAGAGCTGAAGCTTTCTTT,CAWRRAEAFF
.,TRBJ1-6,.,TRBV11-2,TGTGCCAGCAGCTTTAGCCTGGACAGCCATAATTCACCCCTCCACTTT,CASSFSLDSHNSPLHF
.,TRBJ1-6,many,TRBV28,TGTGCCAGCAGAACAGGGACTGGGAGTCCGAATTCACCCCTCCACTTT,CASRTGTGSPNSPLHF
.,TRBJ1-1,once,TRBV24-1,TGTGCCACCAGTGATTTCCCCTACACTGAAGCTTTCTTT,CATSDFPYTEAFF
TRBD1,TRBJ1-2,many,TRBV6-5,TGTGCCAGCAGTTACGACTACGAAGGACAGGGAAGTTTTGGCTACACCTTC,CASSYDYEGQGSFGYTF
.,TRBJ2-6,many,TRBV28,TGTGCCAGCAGTACCCGGGACTCCATCGCCGTCCTGACTTTC,CASSTRDSIAVLTF
TRBD2,TRBJ2-5,.,TRBV7-2,TGTGCCTGGCGGGGGGCCTCGGAGACCCAGTACTTC,CAWRGASETQYF
.,TRBJ1-1,few,TRBV29-1,TGCAGCGTTGAAGTCGGAAGCGGGGGGCAGAGTGAAGCTTTCTTT,CSVEVGSGGQSEAFF
TRBD1,TRBJ1-5,many,TRBV7-2,TGTGCCAGCAGCTTAGGACAGGGAGAACAGCCCCAGCATTTT,CASSLGQGEQPQHF
TRBD1,TRBJ2-3,.,TRBV5-1,TGCGCCAGCAGCCGAGCCCGGGACAGGGTTACAGATACGCAGTATTTT,CASSRARDRVTDTQYF
TRBD2,TRBJ2-7,many,TRBV29-1,TGCAGCGTGACATGGAGCGGGAGTCGCTACGAGCAGTACTTC,CSVTWSGSRYEQYF
TRBD1,TRBJ1-4,few,TRBV7-7,TGTGCTAGCAGCCCTCGGACAGGGCGGGGTGAAAAACTGTTTTTT,CASSPRTGRGEKLFF
.,TRBJ2-7,.,TRBV5-1,TGCGCCAGCAGCTTGAGGGGGGAGGCCTACGAGCAGTACTTC,CASSLRGEAYEQYF
TRBD1,TRBJ1-1,many,TRBV11-2,TGTGCCAGCAGTAGGGGGCTAGACACTGAAGCTTTCTTT,CASSRGLDTEAFF
TRBD1,TRBJ2-7,few,TRBV20-1,TGCAGTGCTACGACAGGGGAGTCGTACGAGCAGTACTTC,CSATTGESYEQYF
.,TRBJ1-2,few,TRBV6-5,TGTGCCAGCAGTTCCGCGGTGGGGGGCTACACCTTC,CASSSAVGGYTF
.,TRBJ1-4,.,TRBV29-1,TGCAGCGTTGGCCCGGGGACCATAGGTGAAAAACTGTTTTTT,CSVGPGTIGEKLFF
.,TRBJ2-5,few,TRBV29-1,TGCAGCGTTGTTCGGCAGCAAGAGACCCAGTACTTC,CSVVRQQETQYF
.,TRBJ1-2,.,TRBV5-1,TGCGCCAGCAGCTTGGACGGGGACGATTCACGACTGGATGGCTACACCTTC,CASSLDGDDSRLDGYTF
.,TRBJ1-6,few,TRBV20-1,TGCAGTGCGGAGGGATCATTAGACTCCTATAATTCACCCCTCCACTTT,CSAEGSLDSYNSPLHF